This T cell receptor beta chain stems from a study of CD8+ T cells in alopecia areata. Extracted RNA was reverse transcribed into cDNA, the sequencing template. Sequencing was performed with immunoSEQ multiplex PCR; in TCRdb, only in-frame clones are kept and a portion is missing. The profile shows roughly 190,000 clones, 60% of them singletons. Germline CDR1 and CDR2: GTSNPN and SVGIG (reference sequence). CDR3 length: 11 residues. In the case of this clone: An end of the junction differs from the germline gene, which may be a read error. The same CDR3 is also encoded by other DNA sequences in this sample.

Treatment defined: oral pan-JAK inhibitor, 5-10 mg twice daily. This clonotype originated in a human donor with alopecia areata. The chain recombines TRBV30 with TRBJ2-1, with D hard to call. Specimen: CD4+ T cells sorted from blood, collected at week 4, from a patient treated with tofacitinib. Here the CDR3 reads CAWSVRGEQFF. In DNA form, the CDR3 reads TGTGCTTGGAGTGTACGAGGCGAGCAGTTCTTC.